The rows below give T cell receptor beta chains drawn from one sample of a study of early T cells in non-severe SARS-CoV-2 infection. TCRdb itself ran the 5' RACE reads through MiXCR, one entry per CDR3 protein. The sample lists 60,000 to 80,000 distinct CDR3 sequences; 10% to 15% were seen once. The sample was whole blood. The receptor set was obtained from an adult who was a healthcare worker with PCR-confirmed SARS-CoV-2 infection or an uninfected control (not recorded which). Each CDR3 is given with its conserved first and last residue. The D gene is left open where the match is weak. Clone size is not always given. Where it is, it says once, few, many or a class for expanded clones.

cdr3_nt cdr3_aa j_call clone_size v_call d_call
TGCGCCAGCAGTGAGCTAAGCGGGATATCCGATACGCAGTATTTT CASSELSGISDTQYF TRBJ2-3 many TRBV10-1 TRBD2
TGTGCCAGCACCTATTCCGGGGTAAATGAGCAGTTCTTC CASTYSGVNEQFF TRBJ2-1 many TRBV12-3/TRBV12-4 NA
TGTGCCAGCAGTTCTGGAGACACCCGTGGCTACACCTTC CASSSGDTRGYTF TRBJ1-2 many TRBV28 NA
TGTGCCAGCAGACCCCACAGGGCGCCAGGAGAGCAGTACTTC CASRPHRAPGEQYF TRBJ2-7 many TRBV28 NA
TGTGCCAGCAGACGGGAGACCGGGACAGGGGACCACGAGCAGTACTTC CASRRETGTGDHEQYF TRBJ2-7 NA TRBV7-9 TRBD1
TGTGCCAGCAGCCTCCTAACCGGGACTAGCGGGATGTGGAATGAGCAGTTCTTC CASSLLTGTSGMWNEQFF TRBJ2-1 many TRBV14 TRBD2
TGTGCCAGCAGCTTACTCAATGAGCAGTTCTTC CASSLLNEQFF TRBJ2-1 many TRBV7-2 NA
TGCGCCAGCAGCCTGGATCCAGGGAATGAGCAGTTCTTC CASSLDPGNEQFF TRBJ2-1 many TRBV5-1 NA
TGTGCCAGCAGTTCCCGGGGACTAGCGGGCGGCCATGAGGAGTTCTTC CASSSRGLAGGHEEFF TRBJ2-1 NA TRBV28 TRBD2
TGTGCCAGCAGCTTAGTCGGGACCCTAGGAGAGACCCAGTACTTC CASSLVGTLGETQYF TRBJ2-5 many TRBV11-2 NA